The present TCR beta chain was sequenced within a study of cytomegalovirus exposure and HLA in healthy donors. Study outcomes and limitations: For TCR beta chains, V- and J-gene trimming was later linked to a missense DCLRE1C variant. Most TCR beta V segments were productive about 90% or about 30% of the time in an earlier analysis. Common viral pathogens seemed, in a later analysis, to connect with several of the most significant clusters.

The germline V gene has CDR1 SGHRS and CDR2 YFSETQ. J lost 8 bases, V lost 10 bases, and 4 bases had no gene match. This CDR3 contains 11 residues. About this clone itself: Its target is unknown.

The donors comprised healthy bone marrow donors. The PCR made use of 60 Vbeta and 13 Jbeta primers. Measured with immunoSEQ multiplex PCR; TCRdb has only the in-frame clones, and not every one. The sample has 70,000 to 95,000 clones; roughly 79% are singletons. This TCR came from a woman aged 30 to 39 in good health and CMV-seronegative. The sequencing input was PBMCs. The V call is TRBV5-1, the J call TRBJ2-1; 9 bases line up with TRBD1. CDR3 nucleotide sequence: TGCGCCGGGTGGACAGGGGATGAGCAGTTCTTC. This sequence encodes CAGWTGDEQFF.